These 8 T cell receptor beta chains were all obtained from the same sample, sequenced in a study of vaccination and CD4 T cells after COVID-19. The Oncomine TCR Beta short-read assay was applied to DNA of cultured CD4+ T cells. TCRdb processed the PCR reads anew with MiXCR; each CDR3 protein has one entry. The data show roughly 6,600 distinct CDR3 sequences, 39% seen once. Described treatment: approximately nine-day PBMC culture with coronavirus spike peptide pools or control peptides (ViraFEST assay). These CD4+ T cells came from an unexposed donor, sampled before the COVID-19 pandemic (2011-2018). These receptors' targets are unknown. Material for sequencing was CD4+ T cells from blood, cultured in vitro. The receptors come from a human donor in good health.

In DNA, the CDR3 is TGTGCCAGCAGTGAATATGCAGGGGCTGAGCAGTTCTTC. This sequence encodes CASSEYAGAEQFF. The chain joins TRBV6-1 to TRBJ2-1; TRBD1 might be the D (6 bases). The CDR3 extends over 13 amino acids. Trimming removed 2 bases from V and 9 bases from J, with 11 bases in between. Germline values: CDR1 MNHNS, CDR2 SASEGT.

This chain uses TRBV19 with TRBJ1-2; the match to TRBD1 covers 12 bases. Per the germline V gene, CDR1 is LNHDA and CDR2 is SQIVND (reference sequence). This CDR3 region has 17 residues. The J segment lost 2 bases and the V segment lost 5 bases, leaving 9 bases of the junction unmatched. This CDR3 is CASSRPGQGAYNYGYTF. CDR3 nucleotide sequence: TGTGCCAGTAGTCGGCCGGGACAGGGGGCCTACAACTATGGCTACACCTTC.

The V call is TRBV2, the J call TRBJ2-2; TRBD1 aligns across 11 bases. The CDR3 contains 15 residues. Unmatched junction bases numbered 7, after V lost 7 bases and J lost 6 bases. Germline loops: CDR1 SNHLY, CDR2 FYNNEI. In DNA, the CDR3 is TGTGCCAGCACCTGGGACAGGGGGTATTCCGGGGAGCTGTTTTTT. Its protein product is CASTWDRGYSGELFF.

The chain couples TRBV6-1 to TRBJ1-5; D is possibly TRBD1 (6 bases). The CDR3 runs 14 residues. The V gene's germline CDR1 is MNHNS and CDR2 SASEGT. Between the trimmed V and J ends, which lost 3 bases and 2 bases, there was a span of 8 bases. This chain's CDR3 is CASSDRGRNQPQHF. CDR3 nucleotide sequence: TGTGCCAGCAGTGACAGGGGACGCAATCAGCCCCAGCATTTT.

This clonotype was detected a few times. The CDR3 sequence: CSALPGLAGGDEQFF. CDR3 bases: TGCAGTGCTTTACCGGGACTAGCGGGGGGCGATGAGCAGTTCTTC. The V call is TRBV20-1, the J call TRBJ2-1, with TRBD2 matching over 15 bases. Per the germline V gene, CDR1 is DFQATT and CDR2 is SNEGSKA (reference sequence). This CDR3 is 15 amino acids long. V was pared by 5 bases and J by 8 bases, with 7 bases of the junction left unmatched.

The chain recombines TRBV24-1 with TRBJ2-3; 10 nucleotides agree with TRBD2. In germline, CDR1 is KGHDR, CDR2 SFDVKD. The CDR3 sequence is 14 residues long. Trimming at V came to 7 bases and at J to 7 bases, leaving 7 bases not matched to a gene. CDR3 protein: CATRGSGGQNTQYF. Written as DNA, the CDR3 is TGTGCCACCAGAGGTAGCGGGGGGCAAAATACGCAGTATTTT.

This chain joins TRBV5-1 and TRBJ2-1; 11 positions match TRBD1. Germline V CDR1 and CDR2: SGHRS, YFSETQ. This CDR3 has 14 amino acids. V lost 0 bases, J lost 10 bases, and 3 bases stayed unmatched. The CDR3 DNA is TGCGCCAGCAGCTTGGGTCGGACAGGGGGCGAGCAGTTCTTC. This translates into CASSLGRTGGEQFF.

V is TRBV30 and J is TRBJ1-1; D is unclear. CDR3 length: 10 residues. From germline, CDR1 is GTSNPN and CDR2 SVGIG (reference sequence). Trimming removed 8 bases from V and 5 bases from J, with 9 bases in between. Here the CDR3 reads CALLWTEAFF. The CDR3 DNA reads TGTGCCCTCTTATGGACTGAAGCTTTCTTT.